The 19 T cell receptor beta chains presented below share a single source sample, sequenced in a study of T cell responses to AZD1222 COVID-19 vaccine. TCRdb's copy holds only in-frame clones and misses some; the assay was immunoSEQ multiplex PCR. The sample holds some 130,000 clones, 85% to 90% seen once. The sample here was peripheral blood, taken on day 0 of AZD1222 vaccination. The source of these receptors is an adult in good health.

This chain joins TRBV5-8 and TRBJ1-5, with D tentatively TRBD1 (5 bases). V lost 1 base and J lost 0, with 17 bases in between. The CDR3 spans 18 residues. CDR1 SGHTS and CDR2 YDEGEE come from the germline V gene. Here the CDR3 reads CASSLQGAALYSNQPQHF. The CDR3 DNA reads as TGTGCCAGCAGCTTGCAGGGTGCTGCTCTATATAGCAATCAGCCCCAGCATTTT.

The rearrangement links TRBV19 to TRBJ1-3; a possible D gene is TRBD1 (5 bases). V was shortened by 1 base and J by 2 bases, with 6 bases between the two germline ends. The germline V gene encodes CDR1 LNHDA and CDR2 SQIVND (reference sequence). This CDR3 has 14 amino acids. The CDR3 loop is CASSIVGPGNTIYF. As DNA, the CDR3 is TGTGCCAGTAGTATAGTGGGACCTGGAAACACCATATATTTT.

The CDR3 nucleotides are TGTGCCACCAGTGACCCCGGACAGCGAGAAGCTTTCTTT. This gives the protein CATSDPGQREAFF. The genes are TRBV24-1 and TRBJ1-1; possibly TRBD1 for D (6 bases). The CDR3 loop spans 13 amino acids. Deletions cut 4 bases from V and 8 bases from J, with 13 bases between. The germline CDR1 and CDR2 sequences are KGHDR and SFDVKD.

The chain joins TRBV10-2 to TRBJ1-1, with D unresolved. CDR3 length: 14 residues. From germline, CDR1 is WSHSY and CDR2 SAAADI. Trimming shortened V by 0 bases and J by 0 bases, and 5 bases separated the two germline ends. The CDR3 is CASSESYLNTEAFF. The CDR3 DNA is TGCGCCAGCAGTGAGTCGTACTTGAACACTGAAGCTTTCTTT.

The V gene is TRBV19, the J gene TRBJ1-2, with a possible D match to TRBD1 (5 bases). Trimming stripped 6 bases from V and 3 bases from J, with 14 bases between. CDR1 and CDR2 from the germline V gene are LNHDA and SQIVND (reference sequence). CDR3 length equals 14 residues. The CDR3 coding sequence is TGTGCCAGTAGGGATTGGGGCTCAGACTATGGCTACACCTTC. Translating gives CASRDWGSDYGYTF.

The genes are TRBV29-1 and TRBJ2-5, with a tentative D call TRBD1 (8 bases). CDR3 size: 13 residues. Between the trimmed V and J ends, which lost 3 bases and 7 bases, there was a span of 15 bases. The germline gives CDR1 SQVTM, CDR2 ANQGSEA. CDR3 DNA sequence: TGCAGCGTTGACCTGGACAGGGAGGGGACCCAGTACTTC. This gives the protein CSVDLDREGTQYF.

This rearrangement joins TRBV30 to TRBJ1-5; 8 nucleotides line up with TRBD1. The CDR3 loop spans 12 amino acids. V shed 3 bases, J shed 6 bases, and the junction held 1 base outside the gene matches. Germline V gene data show CDR1 as GTSNPN and CDR2 as SVGIG (reference sequence). The CDR3 region has the DNA TGTGCCTGGAGCGACAGGGGTCAGCCCCAGCATTTT. This sequence encodes CAWSDRGQPQHF.

V is TRBV7-9 and J is TRBJ1-6; perhaps TRBD1 as D (5 bases). The ends were cut back, 1 base at V and 6 bases at J, with 13 bases in the middle. Germline assignment: CDR1 SEHNR and CDR2 FQNEAQ (reference sequence). The CDR3 contains 16 residues. CDR3 coding DNA: TGTGCCAGCAGCTTAGTTCGACAGCTACCTAATTCACCCCTCCACTTT. Translation: CASSLVRQLPNSPLHF.

The chain recombines TRBV28 with TRBJ1-2; maybe TRBD1 (5 bases). This CDR3 has 12 residues. Germline V gene lookup returns CDR1 MDHEN and CDR2 SYDVKM. With 4 bases removed from V and 10 bases from J, the gap between germline ends came to 13 bases. CDR3 in DNA: TGTGCCAGCAGTTGGGACCGGGGGGACTACACCTTC. Its protein is CASSWDRGDYTF.

The chain carries TRBV5-6 and TRBJ2-1; no definite D call. The V gene's germline CDR1 is SGHDT and CDR2 YYEEEE. The CDR3 is 13 residues long. Between the trimmed V and J ends, which lost 6 bases and 5 bases, there was a span of 12 bases. The CDR3: CASTPGPNNEQFF. As DNA, the CDR3 is TGTGCCAGCACCCCTGGGCCGAACAATGAGCAGTTCTTC.

The chain uses TRBV4-3 and TRBJ2-1; 8 bases line up with TRBD2. The V gene's germline CDR1 is LGHNA and CDR2 YSLEER. CDR3 length equals 16 residues. Unmatched junction bases numbered 7, after V lost 3 bases and J lost 3 bases. The CDR3 region is CASSHAKAGDYNEQFF. CDR3 DNA: TGCGCCAGCAGCCACGCAAAAGCGGGGGACTACAATGAGCAGTTCTTC.

This chain connects TRBV6-5 to TRBJ2-7; weak D call: TRBD2 (6 bases). The CDR3 runs to 13 residues. In germline, CDR1 is MNHEY, CDR2 SVGAGI. Trimming stripped 8 bases from V and 3 bases from J, with 14 bases between. The CDR3 nucleotides read TGTGCCAGCGGGATCGGGGGTGACTACGAGCAGTACTTC. Translating gives CASGIGGDYEQYF.

The CDR3 here is CASSLVGVQETQYF. CDR3 coding DNA: TGTGCCAGCAGCTTAGTGGGTGTACAAGAGACCCAGTACTTC. This chain joins TRBV3-1 (or the pseudogene TRBV3-2) and TRBJ2-5; no clear D. This CDR3 has 14 amino acids. CDR1 is LGHDT and CDR2 is YNNKEL in the germline V gene (reference sequence). With 5 bases removed from V and 2 bases from J, the gap between germline ends came to 12 bases.

The chain has TRBV6-5 and TRBJ1-5; no clear D. The germline V and J ends were trimmed by 2 bases and 6 bases, with 14 bases remaining between them. This CDR3 spans 15 amino acids. CDR1 and CDR2 (germline): MNHEY, SVGAGI. The DNA for the CDR3 is TGTGCCAGCAGTTACGGAAGGAGTCGAAGTCAGCCCCAGCATTTT. Protein product: CASSYGRSRSQPQHF.

The genes are TRBV5-4 and TRBJ2-7, with 8 nucleotides matching TRBD1. CDR1 is SGHNT, CDR2 YYREEE, per germline (reference sequence). V dropped 4 bases and J dropped 5; count of bases not matched to a gene: 2. The CDR3 runs 12 residues. The CDR3 nucleotides are TGTGCCAGCAGCCGGACAGGGAACGAGCAGTACTTC. Translation: CASSRTGNEQYF.

The J gene is TRBJ2-5, the V gene TRBV27; 7 bases line up with TRBD2. This CDR3 has 16 amino acids. CDR1 MNHEY and CDR2 SMNVEV come from the germline V gene (reference sequence). After removal of 2 bases from V and 4 bases from J, the junction contained 10 bases not matched to a gene. CDR3 amino acids: CASSLGRGKGGETQYF. The CDR3 nucleotides are TGTGCCAGCAGTTTAGGGCGGGGGAAAGGAGGAGAGACCCAGTACTTC.

This chain joins TRBV27 and TRBJ1-6; 8 positions agree with TRBD1. V shed 3 bases and J 6 bases; nucleotides not matched to a gene: 1. The CDR3 covers 14 residues. CDR1 is MNHEY and CDR2 is SMNVEV in the germline V gene (reference sequence). The CDR3 nucleotides are TGTGCCAGCAGTTTGCAGGGGGCTAATTCACCCCTCCACTTT. Amino acids: CASSLQGANSPLHF.

This chain uses TRBV2 with TRBJ1-5, with D hard to call. Per the germline V gene, CDR1 is SNHLY and CDR2 is FYNNEI. With 2 bases removed from V and 3 bases from J, the gap between germline ends came to 8 bases. This CDR3 has 14 amino acids. The CDR3 DNA reads TGTGCCAGCAGTGAACAAACCCCCAATCAGCCCCAGCATTTT. Translated: CASSEQTPNQPQHF.

The chain is built from TRBV16 and TRBJ1-2; perhaps TRBD1 as D (5 bases). Per the germline V gene, CDR1 is KGHSY and CDR2 is FQNENV. Trimming removed 0 bases from V and 13 bases from J, with 12 bases in between. The length of the CDR3 is 12 residues. CDR3 sequence: CASSQSGAVSTF. The CDR3 nucleotides read TGTGCCAGCAGCCAATCAGGGGCAGTATCCACCTTC.